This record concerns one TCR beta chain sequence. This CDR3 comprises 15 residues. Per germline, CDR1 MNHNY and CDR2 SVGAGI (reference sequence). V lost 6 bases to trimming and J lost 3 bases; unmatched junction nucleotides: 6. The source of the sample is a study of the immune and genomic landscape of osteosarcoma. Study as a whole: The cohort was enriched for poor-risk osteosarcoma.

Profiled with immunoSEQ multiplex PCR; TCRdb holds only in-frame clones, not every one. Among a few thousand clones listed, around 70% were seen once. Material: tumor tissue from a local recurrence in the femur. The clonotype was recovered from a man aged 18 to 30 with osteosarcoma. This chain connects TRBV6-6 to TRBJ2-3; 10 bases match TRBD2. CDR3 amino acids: CASRDSGGATDTQYF. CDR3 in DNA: TGTGCCAGCAGGGACAGCGGGGGGGCAACAGATACGCAGTATTTT.